A selection of T cell receptor beta chains follows, all from one sample in a study of T cells in Graves' hyperthyroidism and ophthalmopathy. In TCRdb, the multiplex PCR reads were re-called with MiXCR into one record per CDR3 protein. The sample holds a few hundred thousand distinct CDR3 sequences; under 20% are singletons and the top ten take approximately 15%. The sequenced material came from blood. These TCRs come from a woman aged 18-29 years with Graves' ophthalmopathy. Each CDR3 is given with its conserved first and last residue. Each record gives: V gene, D gene, J gene, clone size, CDR3 protein, CDR3 DNA. D genes are given only for firm matches. The listing skips clone size in some rows; elsewhere it reads once, few, many or a size class.

>TRBV28|.|TRBJ1-1|.
CASSLVRTTEAFF
TGTGCCAGCAGTTTAGTCCGGACAACTGAAGCTTTCTTT
>TRBV2|TRBD2|TRBJ2-3|many
CASRLLAGRTDTQYF
TGTGCCAGCAGGTTACTAGCGGGACGCACAGATACGCAGTATTTT
>TRBV15|TRBD2|TRBJ2-1|few
CATSRDGLAGDSYNEQFF
TGTGCCACCAGCCGAGATGGCCTAGCGGGAGATTCCTACAATGAGCAGTTCTTC
>TRBV5-5|.|TRBJ1-5|.
CASSSWGGNQPQHF
TGTGCCAGCAGCTCATGGGGGGGCAATCAGCCCCAGCATTTT
>TRBV4-3|TRBD2|TRBJ2-1|few
CASSQGGTSGSYEQFF
TGCGCCAGCAGCCAAGGGGGGACTAGCGGGAGCTATGAGCAGTTCTTC
>TRBV11-2|.|TRBJ1-1|many
CASSLVLMNTEAFF
TGTGCCAGCAGCTTAGTCTTGATGAACACTGAAGCTTTCTTT
>TRBV4-1|.|TRBJ2-1|many
CASSLRRGGNEQFF
TGCGCCAGCAGCCTTAGACGAGGGGGGAATGAGCAGTTCTTC
>TRBV19|.|TRBJ2-3|few
CASSMDRSVPDTQYF
TGTGCCAGTAGTATGGACCGATCCGTCCCAGATACGCAGTATTTT
>TRBV7-6|TRBD2|TRBJ2-1|.
CASSRAGDSFNEQFF
TGTGCCAGCAGCCGAGCGGGGGATAGTTTCAATGAGCAGTTCTTC
>TRBV12-3/TRBV12-4|TRBD1|TRBJ2-4|.
CASSPTGGGNIQYF
TGTGCCAGCAGCCCGACAGGGGGCGGGAACATTCAGTACTTC
>TRBV7-2|.|TRBJ1-1|many
CASSLVWAGADTEAFF
TGTGCCAGCAGCTTAGTGTGGGCAGGGGCCGACACTGAAGCTTTCTTT
>TRBV5-8|.|TRBJ1-4|few
CASSPAGGQGEKLFF
TGTGCCAGCAGCCCCGCGGGGGGGCAGGGTGAAAAACTGTTTTTT
>TRBV7-9|.|TRBJ2-7|few
CASSRDGNSYEQYF
TGTGCCAGCAGCCGGGACGGAAACTCCTACGAGCAGTACTTC
>TRBV2|TRBD2|TRBJ2-5|.
CASSLYRLAGETQYF
TGTGCCAGCAGCCTTTATCGACTAGCGGGTGAGACCCAGTACTTC
>TRBV5-4|TRBD2|TRBJ2-5|.
CASSHRTSGQETQYF
TGTGCCAGCAGCCATCGGACTAGCGGACAAGAGACCCAGTACTTC
>TRBV18|TRBD1|TRBJ1-1|once
CASSDPLDRLEAFF
TGTGCCAGCTCAGACCCGTTGGACAGGCTGGAAGCTTTCTTT
>TRBV12-3/TRBV12-4|.|TRBJ1-1|many
CASSPNQGLNTEAFF
TGTGCCAGCAGTCCGAATCAGGGGTTGAACACTGAAGCTTTCTTT
>TRBV19|.|TRBJ1-3|.
CASSEHSTGSYSGNTIYF
TGTGCCAGTAGTGAACACTCGACAGGTTCCTACTCTGGAAACACCATATATTTT
>TRBV7-8|TRBD1|TRBJ1-1|few
CASSTRQGQVYTEAFF
TGTGCCAGCAGCACTAGACAGGGGCAGGTGTACACTGAAGCTTTCTTT
>TRBV4-3|.|TRBJ2-2|.
CASSQGNSIGELFF
TGCGCCAGCAGCCAAGGAAATTCCATCGGGGAGCTGTTTTTT
>TRBV10-1|TRBD1|TRBJ2-3|.
CASSPGTGVSDTQYF
TGCGCCAGCAGCCCCGGGACAGGGGTTTCAGATACGCAGTATTTT
>TRBV4-1|.|TRBJ1-4|.
CASSLGTGTEKLFF
TGCGCCAGCAGCCTTGGTACGGGGACTGAAAAACTGTTTTTT
>TRBV19|TRBD2|TRBJ2-2|few
CASSETSGRAVHGGELFF
TGTGCCAGTAGTGAGACTAGCGGGAGGGCCGTTCATGGCGGGGAGCTGTTTTTT
>TRBV5-1|.|TRBJ2-1|many
CASSLGTFDEQFF
TGCGCCAGCAGCTTGGGCACGTTCGATGAGCAGTTCTTC
>TRBV9|.|TRBJ1-1|many
CASSPHVLGTSTEAFF
TGTGCCAGCAGCCCCCATGTTCTGGGGACGTCGACTGAAGCTTTCTTT
>TRBV5-4|.|TRBJ2-5|few
CASSLVSSQETQYF
TGTGCCAGCAGCTTGGTTTCTAGCCAAGAGACCCAGTACTTC
>TRBV6-1|TRBD2|TRBJ2-7|many
CASSEWGGSSYEQYF
TGTGCCAGCAGTGAATGGGGCGGGAGCTCCTACGAGCAGTACTTC
>TRBV6-5|.|TRBJ2-4|.
CASSCSVKSIQYF
TGTGCCAGCAGTTGCTCAGTTAAGAGCATTCAGTACTTC
>TRBV7-8|.|TRBJ2-3|.
CASSLAEGIGTDTQYF
TGTGCCAGCAGCTTAGCTGAGGGGATTGGCACAGATACGCAGTATTTT
>TRBV12-3/TRBV12-4|.|TRBJ2-3|many
CASSLTRLGAGDTQYF
TGTGCCAGCAGTTTAACGCGACTAGGGGCTGGAGATACGCAGTATTTT
>TRBV28|.|TRBJ1-5|many
CATLKGGSNQPQHF
TGTGCCACCTTGAAGGGGGGGAGCAATCAGCCCCAGCATTTT
>TRBV7-9|TRBD1|TRBJ2-1|few
CASSSIQGRGSYNEQFF
TGTGCCAGCAGCTCAATACAGGGGAGAGGCTCCTACAATGAGCAGTTCTTC
>TRBV29-1|.|TRBJ2-7|many
CSVEGGGDISYEQYF
TGCAGCGTTGAGGGAGGGGGCGACATCTCCTACGAGCAGTACTTC
>TRBV10-3|.|TRBJ1-1|few
CAISLGRVNTEAFF
TGTGCCATCAGCCTCGGCAGGGTGAACACTGAAGCTTTCTTT
>TRBV6-5|TRBD1|TRBJ1-1|few
CASSYGQGMAEAFF
TGTGCCAGCAGTTACGGACAGGGGATGGCTGAAGCTTTCTTT
>TRBV27|.|TRBJ1-6|.
CASSLSAEVSYNSPLHF
TGTGCCAGCAGTTTATCGGCAGAGGTCTCCTATAATTCACCCCTCCACTTT